Detailed here is one T cell receptor beta chain. A much larger clone lies a single base off, so this may be a read error. The sample belongs to a study of shared clonotypes between healthy human individuals. The CDR3 runs to 14 residues. CDR1 and CDR2 from the germline V gene are SGHRS and YFSETQ. Measured with immunoSEQ multiplex PCR; TCRdb has only the in-frame clones, and not every one. The sample includes 97,000 or so clones, around 43% of them seen just once. The chain is built from TRBV5-1 and TRBJ2-1, with a possible D match to TRBD2 (6 bases). The sequenced sample consisted of PBMCs. The clonotype comes from a woman between 40 and 55 years old in good health. Some clones in this sample may be carry-over from other donors' samples. CDR3: CASGLLARYNEQFF. The CDR3 DNA follows: TGCGCCAGCGGCTTGCTAGCGCGATACAATGAGCAGTTCTTC.